This section outlines one TCR beta chain sequence together with its context. Its specificity is unknown. Only CD45RO-negative cells positively selected for CCR7 counted as naive CD8 cells, so terminally differentiated effector memory CD45RA+ cells were excluded. The data were taken from a study of shared clonotypes between healthy human individuals. The assay was immunoSEQ multiplex PCR, and TCRdb's table has in-frame clones only and misses some. The sample consists of about 800,000 clones, 96% of them appearing once. Germline CDR1 and CDR2: MDHEN and SYDVKM. The CDR3 covers 17 residues. The V and J ends lost 1 base and 5 bases respectively, with 21 bases between them. General observations from the study: Naive CD4 clonotypes were shared across a handful of donors at roughly 4.6%. In general, naive subsets displayed greater estimated richness than memory subsets did. Limited genetic and exposure-history diversity came from having few donors.

This clonotype was obtained from a man between 25 and 39 years old in good health. The genes are TRBV28 and TRBJ2-7; possible D gene TRBD2, 6 bases. The sequenced material came from naive CD8+ T cells sorted from blood. CDR3 region: CASSLFPRRDSEDEQYF. For the CDR3, the DNA is TGTGCCAGCAGTTTATTTCCCCGCAGGGACTCGGAGGACGAGCAGTACTTC. The full variable domain, with the rest looked up from reference TRBV28 and TRBJ2-7, is DVKVTQSSRYLVKRTGEKVFLECVQDMDHENMFWYRQDPGLGLRLIYFSYDVKMKEKGDIPEGYSVSREKKERFSLILESASTNQTSMYLCASSLFPRRDSEDEQYFGPGTRLTVT.